The 25 T cell receptor beta chains in this list originate from one sample, sequenced in a study of Graves' ophthalmopathy and Graves' hyperthyroidism. TCR beta CDR3 regions were amplified from RNA transcripts. Scientists carried out first-round RT-PCR using HTBI primers and then a second-round multiplex PCR. Using its own MiXCR run on the multiplex PCR reads, TCRdb lists one record per CDR3 protein. Of some 150,000 distinct CDR3 sequences detected, roughly 36% appear once; the ten largest clones hold approximately 8.9%. The sequencing sample was made of peripheral blood. These receptors originate from a young man with Graves' ophthalmopathy.

This clonotype has at least ten counts. This rearrangement joins TRBV28 to TRBJ2-7; 9 positions match TRBD2. Trimming took 5 bases from V and 6 from J; bases not matched to a gene: 17. CDR1 is MDHEN and CDR2 is SYDVKM in the germline V gene. The CDR3 extends over 17 amino acids. The CDR3 nucleotides read TGTGCCAGCAGTAAACCGGGGGGTAGCGGGAGAATGACCGAGCAGTACTTC. Amino acids: CASSKPGGSGRMTEQYF.

The chain employs TRBV2 and TRBJ2-5, with D possibly being TRBD1 (6 bases). Germline CDR1 SNHLY, CDR2 FYNNEI. CDR3 length: 14 residues. Trimming shortened V by 7 bases and J by 4 bases, and 16 bases separated the two germline ends. The CDR3 DNA is TGTGCCAGCACTTCCACCAGGGGAAGAGAGACCCAGTACTTC. As protein: CASTSTRGRETQYF.

This clonotype was observed at least ten times. This rearrangement joins TRBV7-8 to TRBJ2-5; 8 nucleotides match TRBD2. CDR1 and CDR2 from the germline V gene are SGHVS and FQNEAQ. The CDR3 is 15 residues long. The V segment lost 2 bases and the J segment 5 bases; nucleotides outside the gene matches: 7. In DNA, the CDR3 is TGTGCCAGCAGCTTATCGGGCGGGAGGATGGAGACCCAGTACTTC. It specifies CASSLSGGRMETQYF.

The J gene is TRBJ1-2, the V gene TRBV6-5, with 11 bases fitting TRBD1. Germline CDR1 and CDR2: MNHEY and SVGAGI. This CDR3 is 14 amino acids long. V was clipped by 2 bases and J by 5 bases; unmatched bases: 1. CDR3 coding DNA: TGTGCCAGCAGTTACCGGGACAGGGGGTATGGCTACACCTTC. It is translated as CASSYRDRGYGYTF.

The chain combines TRBV6-1 with TRBJ1-2, with a possible D match to TRBD1 (6 bases). Trimming removed 3 bases from V and 2 bases from J, with 10 bases in between. This CDR3 is 14 amino acids long. Germline values: CDR1 MNHNS, CDR2 SASEGT. The CDR3 DNA reads as TGTGCCAGCAGTGAGAACAGGGTGAACTATGGCTACACCTTC. This gives the protein CASSENRVNYGYTF.

This clonotype was seen ten or more times. V gene TRBV29-1 combines with J gene TRBJ1-1; the D gene is possibly TRBD1 (6 bases). Deletions cut 6 bases from V and 1 base from J, with 12 bases between. Germline V gene sequence: CDR1 SQVTM, CDR2 ANQGSEA. CDR3 length equals 13 residues. The CDR3 protein is CSVDWGQNTEAFF. CDR3 coding DNA: TGCAGCGTCGATTGGGGGCAGAACACTGAAGCTTTCTTT.

Many counts were recorded for this clonotype. This chain connects TRBV5-4 to TRBJ2-7; tentative D call: TRBD1 (7 bases). CDR3 length: 19 residues. Trimming removed 0 bases at V and 6 bases at J, with 28 bases between. Germline CDR1 and CDR2: SGHNT and YYREEE (reference sequence). The CDR3 spells CASSLARGAEPGRDSEQYF. CDR3 in DNA: TGTGCCAGCAGCTTGGCCAGGGGGGCGGAGCCAGGAAGAGACTCCGAGCAGTACTTC.

This clonotype was detected ten times or more. The J gene is TRBJ2-2, the V gene TRBV24-1; 7 nucleotides agree with TRBD2. V shed 4 bases and J 4 bases; nucleotides not matched to a gene: 8. The CDR3 is 16 amino acids. Looked up from germline, CDR1 is KGHDR and CDR2 is SFDVKD. CDR3 sequence (DNA): TGTGCCACCAGTGACTTAGGGAGGGGTTCCACCGGGGAGCTGTTTTTT. Translation: CATSDLGRGSTGELFF.

The chain is built from TRBV11-2 and TRBJ2-2, with 8 bases that match TRBD1. Germline CDR1 and CDR2: SGHAT and FQNNGV. The CDR3 covers 16 residues. The trim removed 4 bases at V and 6 bases at J, leaving 10 bases unmatched. The CDR3 region is CASSSPWTGKAGELFF. For the CDR3, the DNA is TGTGCCAGCAGCTCCCCCTGGACAGGGAAGGCCGGGGAGCTGTTTTTT.

CDR3 sequence reads: CASSGTATYEQYF. In DNA form, the CDR3 reads TGTGCCAGCAGTGGGACGGCAACCTACGAGCAGTACTTC. V and J are TRBV6-1 and TRBJ2-7; unclear D gene. Germline V gene data show CDR1 as MNHNS and CDR2 as SASEGT. With 4 bases removed from V and 2 bases from J, the gap between germline ends came to 9 bases. The length of the CDR3 is 13 residues.

This clonotype was counted a single time. V gene TRBV7-9 combines with J gene TRBJ1-1; D gene unclear. Trimming took 10 bases from V and 2 from J, leaving 17 bases between them. The length of the CDR3 is 14 residues. The germline CDR1 and CDR2 sequences are SEHNR and FQNEAQ (reference sequence). The CDR3 DNA follows: TGTGCCACCGACCGCTTGACCATTAACACTGAAGCTTTCTTT. It yields the protein CATDRLTINTEAFF.

This clonotype has a count of ten or more. The genes are TRBV29-1 and TRBJ2-5, with 9 nucleotides matching TRBD1. The CDR3 runs to 17 residues. The junction had 12 bases not matched to a gene; V was cut back by 0 bases and J by 4 bases. Per germline, CDR1 SQVTM and CDR2 ANQGSEA. The CDR3 region is CSVEDLGDRVVRETQYF. The CDR3 DNA reads as TGCAGCGTTGAAGATCTGGGGGACAGGGTTGTTAGAGAGACCCAGTACTTC.

The rearrangement joins TRBV2 to TRBJ2-7; tentative D call: TRBD2 (6 bases). The V gene lost 8 bases and the J gene lost 3 bases, with 11 bases spanning the gap. Germline CDR1 SNHLY, CDR2 FYNNEI. This CDR3 has 12 amino acids. In DNA, the CDR3 is TGTGCCAGCGGAGGGACCTTCTACGAGCAGTACTTC. This gives the protein CASGGTFYEQYF. Combining the CDR3 with reference TRBV2 and TRBJ2-7 gives the whole variable domain EPEVTQTPSHQVTQMGQEVILRCVPISNHLYFYWYRQILGQKVEFLVSFYNNEISEKSEIFDDQFSVERPDGSNFTLKIRSTKLEDSAMYFCASGGTFYEQYFGPGTRLTVT.

This clonotype occurred a few times. The chain employs TRBV12-3 or TRBV12-4 and TRBJ2-4; TRBD2 matches at 12 bases. With 6 bases clipped from V and 8 bases from J, the junction kept 11 bases outside the gene matches. The CDR3 sequence is 16 residues long. CDR3 bases: TGTGCCAGCAGCCCTAGCGGGGGGGGGCCAGCGGACATTCAGTACTTC. Translating it yields CASSPSGGGPADIQYF.

The chain couples TRBV30 to TRBJ1-2; no firm D call. Germline V gene lookup returns CDR1 GTSNPN and CDR2 SVGIG (reference sequence). CDR3 size: 14 residues. Between the trimmed V and J ends, which lost 3 bases and 0 bases, there was a span of 11 bases. DNA for the CDR3: TGTGCCTGGAGCACACTGACGTCTAACTATGGCTACACCTTC. This gives the protein CAWSTLTSNYGYTF. Filled out from reference TRBV30 and TRBJ1-2, the complete variable domain reads SQTIHQWPATLVQPVGSPLSLECTVEGTSNPNLYWYRQAAGRGLQLLFYSVGIGQISSEVPQNLSASRPQDRQFILSSKKLLLSDSGFYLCAWSTLTSNYGYTFGSGTRLTVV.

CDR3 sequence: CASRLGRQPQHF. The CDR3 coding sequence is TGTGCCAGCAGACTAGGGAGGCAGCCCCAGCATTTT. V is TRBV28 and J is TRBJ1-5; D gene uncertain. The CDR3 length is 12 residues. V lost 6 bases to trimming and J lost 7 bases, with 10 bases between them. CDR1 is MDHEN, CDR2 SYDVKM, per germline.

This clonotype was detected many times. The gene calls are TRBV6-5 and TRBJ1-1; no clear D. Germline CDR1 MNHEY, CDR2 SVGAGI. This CDR3 contains 11 residues. Trimming stripped 4 bases from V and 11 bases from J, with 11 bases between. CDR3 region: CASSSGGPAFF. Here the CDR3 DNA reads TGTGCCAGCAGTTCGGGTGGGCCGGCTTTCTTT.

This clonotype came up many times. CDR3 loop: CASRRDRDNSPLHF. The CDR3 bases are TGTGCCAGCAGGAGGGACAGGGACAATTCACCCCTCCACTTT. The V call is TRBV27, the J call TRBJ1-6; 9 nucleotides match TRBD1. Germline trimming cut 6 bases from V and 7 bases from J; bases unmatched to any gene: 4. CDR1 and CDR2 (germline): MNHEY, SMNVEV (reference sequence). The CDR3 extends over 14 amino acids.

V usage is TRBV7-8 and J usage is TRBJ2-5; D is unclear. This CDR3 comprises 14 residues. Looked up from germline, CDR1 is SGHVS and CDR2 is FQNEAQ. V lost 4 bases, J lost 5 bases, and 14 bases lay in between. The DNA for the CDR3 is TGTGCCAGCAGCTACACCGATGATTGGGAGACCCAGTACTTC. Translated: CASSYTDDWETQYF.

This clonotype was recorded many times. The chain joins TRBV27 to TRBJ2-7, with 8 bases fitting TRBD1. The trim removed 4 bases at V and 3 bases at J, leaving 8 bases unmatched. This CDR3 comprises 15 residues. Looked up from germline, CDR1 is MNHEY and CDR2 is SMNVEV (reference sequence). CDR3 nucleotide sequence: TGTGCCAGCAGTTCAACGGACAGGGCAGTCTACGAGCAGTACTTC. Translated, it gives CASSSTDRAVYEQYF.

The V call is TRBV6-1, the J call TRBJ2-7; TRBD2 aligns across 12 bases. The CDR3 contains 13 residues. Trimming took 10 bases from V and 4 from J; bases not matched to a gene: 5. Germline-derived CDR1 and CDR2 are MNHNS and SASEGT. Here the CDR3 DNA reads TGTGCCACCGGACTAGCGGGACGGTACGAGCAGTACTTC. It is translated as CATGLAGRYEQYF.

This clonotype has ten or more counts. This chain uses TRBV4-3 with TRBJ2-5; 7 bases align to TRBD2. Per germline, CDR1 LGHNA and CDR2 YSLEER. The CDR3 is 15 residues long. The junction had 8 bases not matched to a gene; V was cut back by 2 bases and J by 5 bases. CDR3 sequence: CASSQWSGREETQYF. In DNA, the CDR3 is TGCGCCAGCAGCCAATGGTCAGGGAGGGAGGAGACCCAGTACTTC.

This clonotype occurred many times. This chain uses TRBV6-1 with TRBJ2-7; 12 bases align to TRBD2. The length of the CDR3 is 14 residues. The germline V gene has CDR1 MNHNS and CDR2 SASEGT. V gave up 4 bases and J gave up 6 bases; unmatched junction bases: 4. The CDR3 DNA reads TGTGCCAGCAGTGCTAGCGGGAGGGCCGTCGAGCAGTACTTC. Its translation is CASSASGRAVEQYF.

The sample holds many counts of this clonotype. This chain connects TRBV14 to TRBJ2-7, with D possibly being TRBD1 or TRBD2 (5 bases each). CDR1 and CDR2 from the germline V gene are SGHDN and FVKESK. CDR3 size: 16 residues. Between the trimmed V and J ends, which lost 0 bases and 7 bases, there was a span of 19 bases. CDR3 region: CASSQDDFSGWGEQYF. The DNA of the CDR3 is TGTGCCAGCAGCCAAGATGACTTCTCCGGATGGGGGGAGCAGTACTTC.

The chain links TRBV12-3 or TRBV12-4 to TRBJ2-2; D is perhaps TRBD2 (5 bases). The CDR3 has 14 residues. V lost 7 bases and J 1 base, leaving 10 bases between the germline ends. The CDR3 DNA reads TGTGCCAGCATAAGAGCGGAGAACACCGGGGAGCTGTTTTTT. Protein: CASIRAENTGELFF.